These 10 T cell receptor beta chains originate from one sample sequenced in a study of cytotoxic CD8 clonotypes in ibrutinib-treated CLL. Sequencing was performed with immunoSEQ multiplex PCR; in TCRdb, only in-frame clones are kept and a portion is missing. The sample records roughly 200,000 clones, around 75% being singletons. Specimen: PBMCs, collected after 12 months of ibrutinib treatment. Receptors originate from a human donor with chronic lymphocytic leukemia.

V and J are TRBV6-5 and TRBJ2-3; the D gene could be TRBD1 or TRBD2 (5 bases each). Trimming left V 2 bases short and J 3 bases short, with 9 bases between. CDR1 is MNHEY, CDR2 SVGAGI, per germline. The CDR3 contains 14 residues. DNA for the CDR3: TGTGCCAGCAGTTACGGGGGTGGGACAGATACGCAGTATTTT. This gives the protein CASSYGGGTDTQYF.

The chain combines TRBV19 with TRBJ2-5, with D uncertain. Trimming shortened V by 4 bases and J by 5 bases, and 17 bases separated the two germline ends. This CDR3 has 15 residues. The germline gives CDR1 LNHDA, CDR2 SQIVND (reference sequence). Written as DNA, the CDR3 is TGTGCCAGTAGTAGTTCAGCTCTCCCCGTTGAGACCCAGTACTTC. This codes for CASSSSALPVETQYF. Using reference TRBV19 and TRBJ2-5 for the parts outside the CDR3, the full variable domain is DGGITQSPKYLFRKEGQNVTLSCEQNLNHDAMYWYRQDPGQGLRLIYYSQIVNDFQKGDIAEGYSVSREKKESFPLTVTSAQKNPTAFYLCASSSSALPVETQYFGPGTRLLVL.

CDR3 nucleotides: TGTGCCAGCTCACCAATAAGGGCACCCGACCTTCACGAGCAGTACTTC. Translated: CASSPIRAPDLHEQYF. This rearrangement joins TRBV18 to TRBJ2-7; no firm D call. CDR1 is KGHSH and CDR2 is LQKENI in the germline V gene. Trimming removed 2 bases at V and 5 bases at J, with 19 bases between. The CDR3 loop spans 16 amino acids.

This clone has only a few counts. The genes are TRBV9 and TRBJ2-1, with D possibly being TRBD2 (5 bases). Trimming shortened V by 2 bases and J by 5 bases, and 14 bases separated the two germline ends. Germline-derived CDR1 and CDR2 are SGDLS and YYNGEE. This CDR3 is built from 15 residues. Here the CDR3 DNA reads TGTGCCAGCAGCGTTAGGTTCGGGGAGAACAATGAGCAGTTCTTC. This sequence encodes CASSVRFGENNEQFF. The full variable domain, completed using reference TRBV9 and TRBJ2-1, is DSGVTQTPKHLITATGQRVTLRCSPRSGDLSVYWYQQSLDQGLQFLIQYYNGEERAKGNILERFSAQQFPDLHSELNLSSLELGDSALYFCASSVRFGENNEQFFGPGTRLTVL.

The DNA of the CDR3 is TGTGCCACCAGCTTCGACAGGTACCAAGAGACCCAGTACTTC. This encodes CATSFDRYQETQYF. The chain has TRBV15 and TRBJ2-5, with a tentative D call TRBD1 (6 bases). Trimming cost V 5 bases and J 0 bases, with 10 bases left between them. The CDR3 has 14 residues. CDR1 is LNHNV, CDR2 YYDKDF, per germline (reference sequence). The whole variable domain, filled in from reference TRBV15 and TRBJ2-5, reads DAMVIQNPRYQVTQFGKPVTLSCSQTLNHNVMYWYQQKSSQAPKLLFHYYDKDFNNEADTPDNFQSRRPNTSFCFLDIRSPGLGDTAMYLCATSFDRYQETQYFGPGTRLLVL.

The rearrangement joins TRBV5-1 to TRBJ2-7; D not resolved. V was cut by 4 bases and J by 3 bases, with 8 bases left in between. The CDR3 is made up of 12 amino acids. The germline gives CDR1 SGHRS, CDR2 YFSETQ. The CDR3 bases are TGCGCCAGCAGCCCTGTACGCTACGAGCAGTACTTC. Translation: CASSPVRYEQYF.

The V and J genes are TRBV5-1 and TRBJ2-1; D is possibly TRBD1 (5 bases). CDR3 size: 14 residues. Germline CDR1 SGHRS, CDR2 YFSETQ. With 0 bases removed from V and 4 bases from J, the gap between germline ends came to 8 bases. The CDR3 is CASSLEQAYNEQFF. CDR3 nucleotides: TGCGCCAGCAGCTTGGAACAGGCGTACAATGAGCAGTTCTTC.

This clone was seen just once. The chain joins TRBV30 to TRBJ1-1; maybe TRBD1 (6 bases). The CDR3 runs 13 residues. The germline V gene has CDR1 GTSNPN and CDR2 SVGIG (reference sequence). The CDR3 loop reads CASRRGANTEAFF. The CDR3 DNA is TGTGCTTCGAGGCGGGGGGCTAATACTGAAGCTTTCTTT.

This clone was seen more than once but under ten times. The chain carries TRBV25-1 and TRBJ2-7; TRBD1 matches 7 bases. With 6 bases clipped from V and 1 base from J, the junction kept 3 bases outside the gene matches. The CDR3 consists of 13 residues. Germline values: CDR1 MGHDK, CDR2 SYGVNS. The CDR3 loop is CASRKGASYEQYF. The CDR3 DNA sequence: TGTGCCAGCAGGAAGGGGGCTTCCTACGAGCAGTACTTC.

CDR3 sequence reads: CASSPQGGTGELFF. DNA for the CDR3: TGCGCCAGCAGCCCTCAGGGGGGGACCGGGGAGCTGTTTTTT. The chain has TRBV4-1 and TRBJ2-2; D is perhaps TRBD1 or TRBD2 (7 bases each). The V end lost 4 bases, the J end lost 5 bases, and 11 bases lay between the germline ends. The CDR3 is 14 residues long. Germline assignment: CDR1 MGHRA and CDR2 YSYEKL.